These 32 T cell receptor beta chains share one sample of origin, sequenced in a study of cytomegalovirus exposure and HLA in healthy donors. PCR amplification relied on 60 Vbeta primers (plus 13 Jbeta primers). Method: immunoSEQ multiplex PCR; TCRdb's copy keeps in-frame clones and lacks some. Here the sample spans approximately 99,000 clones, around 85% being singletons. The sample was PBMCs. These receptors all stem from a man aged 40-50 years in good health and CMV-seropositive.

This clone was observed a single time. V and J are TRBV6-5 and TRBJ1-2; D may be TRBD1 (6 bases). The germline gives CDR1 MNHEY, CDR2 SVGAGI. Trimming pared 2 bases from V and 8 bases from J, leaving 15 bases between. The CDR3 totals 14 residues. This CDR3 is CASSYDGGARGYTF. The CDR3 nucleotides are TGTGCCAGCAGTTACGATGGGGGGGCGCGGGGCTACACCTTC.

The CDR3 coding sequence is TGTGCCAGCAGGGCCATGGCTCAAGGCTACACCTTC. It is translated as CASRAMAQGYTF. The chain employs TRBV6-5 and TRBJ1-2, with D unclear. With 6 bases removed from V and 8 bases from J, the gap between germline ends came to 13 bases. CDR1 MNHEY and CDR2 SVGAGI come from the germline V gene. The CDR3 covers 12 residues.

A single count supports this clone. The J gene is TRBJ2-1, the V gene TRBV6-6; the match to TRBD1 covers 7 bases. Germline V gene sequence: CDR1 MNHNY, CDR2 SVGAGI (reference sequence). The CDR3 contains 14 residues. V trimming: 7 bases; J trimming: 0 bases; junction bases outside the gene matches: 3. In DNA form, the CDR3 reads TGTGCCAGCACAAAGGGGGCCTCCTACAATGAGCAGTTCTTC. Protein: CASTKGASYNEQFF.

The chain joins TRBV30 to TRBJ1-5; D gene uncertain. Per the germline V gene, CDR1 is GTSNPN and CDR2 is SVGIG (reference sequence). The V and J ends lost 2 bases and 5 bases respectively, with 10 bases between them. This CDR3 has 13 residues. CDR3 nucleotides: TGTGCCTGGAGTCAGAGGCAGTATCAGCCCCAGCATTTT. Its translation: CAWSQRQYQPQHF.

The chain couples TRBV2 to TRBJ2-7; 8 bases are shared with TRBD1. The J segment lost 3 bases and the V segment lost 6 bases, leaving 22 bases of the junction unmatched. Germline V lookup: CDR1 SNHLY, CDR2 FYNNEI. The CDR3 contains 19 residues. CDR3 amino acids: CASSRPRAGGDRGNYEQYF. The CDR3 nucleotides are TGTGCCAGCAGCCGACCGCGCGCAGGGGGCGACAGGGGAAACTACGAGCAGTACTTC.

The chain joins TRBV28 to TRBJ2-3, with 9 bases aligning to TRBD1. V shed 4 bases and J 0 bases; nucleotides not matched to a gene: 5. The CDR3 length is 16 residues. Germline CDR1 is MDHEN and CDR2 is SYDVKM. CDR3 DNA sequence: TGTGCCAGCAGTTCAGGGACAGGGCCGAGCACAGATACGCAGTATTTT. It yields the protein CASSSGTGPSTDTQYF.

With respect to this clone: Additional DNA sequences in this sample encode the identical CDR3. As DNA, the CDR3 is TGCGCCAGCAGCCAGACCCTAGCGGGAGGGCTGTACGAGCAGTACTTC. Amino acids: CASSQTLAGGLYEQYF. The rearrangement joins TRBV4-1 to TRBJ2-7; TRBD2 matches at 12 bases. Per germline, CDR1 MGHRA and CDR2 YSYEKL. The CDR3 covers 16 residues. V lost 3 bases, J lost 4 bases, and 7 bases stayed unmatched.

The chain couples TRBV5-1 to TRBJ2-2; 7 nucleotides agree with TRBD2. V was pared by 3 bases and J by 2 bases, with 10 bases of the junction left unmatched. CDR3 length: 17 amino acids. The germline gives CDR1 SGHRS, CDR2 YFSETQ. The CDR3 here is CASSSGGSGPNTGELFF. Here the CDR3 DNA reads TGCGCCAGCAGCTCCGGTGGTAGCGGGCCTAACACCGGGGAGCTGTTTTTT.

The chain uses TRBV5-1 and TRBJ2-7; 7 bases are a match to TRBD1. V lost 0 bases to trimming and J lost 3 bases; unmatched junction nucleotides: 3. This CDR3 region has 14 residues. Germline loops: CDR1 SGHRS, CDR2 YFSETQ. CDR3 in DNA: TGCGCCAGCAGCTTGGGACAGGGTCTCTACGAGCAGTACTTC. It yields the protein CASSLGQGLYEQYF.

The chain is built from TRBV12-5 and TRBJ1-1; D is unclear. CDR3 size: 14 residues. CDR1 LGHNT and CDR2 FRNRAP come from the germline V gene. V dropped 8 bases and J dropped 0 bases, with 13 bases sitting between them. CDR3 in amino acids: CASIPQAVNTEAFF. The DNA for the CDR3 is TGTGCTAGTATCCCCCAGGCCGTGAACACTGAAGCTTTCTTT.

This rearrangement joins TRBV12-5 to TRBJ1-1; 9 bases are a match to TRBD1. The CDR3 covers 16 residues. CDR1 is LGHNT, CDR2 FRNRAP, per germline. V lost 8 bases, J lost 5 bases, and 15 bases stayed unmatched. The CDR3 DNA follows: TGTGCTAGTTCCCCCGGGACAGGGTTCCAAGGGACTGAAGCTTTCTTT. The encoded protein is CASSPGTGFQGTEAFF.

The genes are TRBV7-9 and TRBJ1-1; possibly TRBD1 for D (5 bases). V was trimmed by 2 bases and J by 4 bases, leaving 23 bases between them. The CDR3 runs to 18 residues. CDR1 and CDR2 (germline): SEHNR, FQNEAQ (reference sequence). CDR3 sequence: CASSLLAGRQGRFTEAFF. CDR3 in DNA: TGTGCCAGCAGCTTACTCGCTGGGCGGCAGGGTCGGTTCACTGAAGCTTTCTTT. The full variable domain, its missing parts supplied by reference TRBV7-9 and TRBJ1-1, is DTGVSQNPRHKITKRGQNVTFRCDPISEHNRLYWYRQTLGQGPEFLTYFQNEAQLEKSRLLSDRFSAERPKGSFSTLEIQRTEQGDSAMYLCASSLLAGRQGRFTEAFFGQGTRLTVV.

The rearrangement joins TRBV30 to TRBJ2-2, with D hard to call. Germline values: CDR1 GTSNPN, CDR2 SVGIG (reference sequence). V gave up 3 bases and J gave up 0 bases, with 8 bases separating them. The CDR3 runs to 14 residues. The CDR3 bases are TGTGCCTGGAGACCTCTAACGAACACCGGGGAGCTGTTTTTT. This translates into CAWRPLTNTGELFF.

The chain recombines TRBV5-1 with TRBJ1-2; TRBD1 is a possible D gene (6 bases). Trimming removed 4 bases at V and 3 bases at J, with 16 bases between. The CDR3 loop spans 15 amino acids. Per the germline V gene, CDR1 is SGHRS and CDR2 is YFSETQ. The CDR3: CASSQGHLGDYGYTF. Written as DNA, the CDR3 is TGCGCCAGCAGCCAGGGACATCTTGGGGACTATGGCTACACCTTC. The full variable domain, completed using reference TRBV5-1 and TRBJ1-2, is KAGVTQTPRYLIKTRGQQVTLSCSPISGHRSVSWYQQTPGQGLQFLFEYFSETQRNKGNFPGRFSGRQFSNSRSEMNVSTLELGDSALYLCASSQGHLGDYGYTFGSGTRLTVV.

The chain recombines TRBV19 with TRBJ1-5; unclear D gene. V shed 8 bases and J shed 7 bases, with 12 bases lying between them. The CDR3 is made up of 12 amino acids. Germline V gene sequence: CDR1 LNHDA, CDR2 SQIVND (reference sequence). The CDR3 region has the DNA TGTGCCAGTTCTGAGGCCGGGCAGCCCCAGCATTTT. It yields the protein CASSEAGQPQHF.

The V gene is TRBV12-5, the J gene TRBJ1-1; D might be TRBD1 (6 bases). Germline CDR1 is LGHNT and CDR2 is FRNRAP. V lost 2 bases and J lost 9, with 10 bases in between. The CDR3 runs 12 residues. This CDR3 reads CASGLTGTKAFF. As DNA, the CDR3 is TGTGCTAGTGGTTTGACCGGGACAAAAGCTTTCTTT.

Notes on this clone: The same CDR3 can be traced to other DNA sequences in this sample. The chain is built from TRBV5-1 and TRBJ1-2, with a possible D match to TRBD1 (6 bases). The length of the CDR3 is 15 residues. Per germline, CDR1 SGHRS and CDR2 YFSETQ. With 3 bases removed from V and 0 bases from J, the gap between germline ends came to 12 bases. The CDR3 loop reads CASSWGQGANYGYTF. CDR3 DNA: TGCGCCAGCAGCTGGGGGCAGGGTGCTAACTATGGCTACACCTTC.

The rearrangement links TRBV19 to TRBJ1-6; 9 bases line up with TRBD1. Trimming cost V 1 base and J 6 bases; bases outside gene matches: 16. This CDR3 has 20 residues. The germline CDR1 and CDR2 sequences are LNHDA and SQIVND (reference sequence). CDR3 sequence: CASSIGSADRGIGFNSPLHF. CDR3 DNA: TGTGCCAGTAGTATAGGCTCCGCTGACAGGGGGATCGGATTTAATTCACCCCTCCACTTT.

This clone was recorded once. The rearrangement links TRBV7-2 to TRBJ1-4; D remains unclear. Germline V lookup: CDR1 SGHTA, CDR2 FQGNSA. This CDR3 is 16 amino acids long. V lost 4 bases and J lost 4, with 16 bases in between. CDR3 amino acids: CASSSSSAVRNEKLFF. Here the CDR3 DNA reads TGTGCCAGCAGCTCAAGTTCAGCGGTTCGTAATGAAAAACTGTTTTTT.

The V call is TRBV10-2, the J call TRBJ2-7, with D maybe TRBD2 (6 bases). CDR3 length: 12 amino acids. The V and J ends lost 8 bases and 3 bases respectively, with 11 bases between them. Germline V CDR1 and CDR2: WSHSY, SAAADI. The CDR3 DNA is TGCGCCAGCTCTCAGGGAGGCTACGAGCAGTACTTC. Protein product: CASSQGGYEQYF.

This chain uses TRBV6-1 with TRBJ1-1; D unclear. CDR3 length equals 12 residues. Germline V lookup: CDR1 MNHNS, CDR2 SASEGT. V lost 5 bases, J lost 1 base, and 5 bases lay in between. As DNA, the CDR3 is TGTGCCAGCAGTTCAGGGAACACTGAAGCTTTCTTT. Amino acid sequence: CASSSGNTEAFF.

The rearrangement links TRBV18 to TRBJ2-7; TRBD2 agrees at 12 bases. This CDR3 region has 14 residues. CDR1 KGHSH and CDR2 LQKENI come from the germline V gene. The J segment lost 4 bases and the V segment lost 5 bases, leaving 3 bases of the junction unmatched. The DNA for the CDR3 is TGTGCCAGCTCAGCGGGGACTAGCGGGTACGAGCAGTACTTC. Its translation is CASSAGTSGYEQYF. The whole variable domain, remainder taken from reference TRBV18 and TRBJ2-7, is NAGVMQNPRHLVRRRGQEARLRCSPMKGHSHVYWYRQLPEEGLKFMVYLQKENIIDESGMPKERFSAEFPKEGPSILRIQQVVRGDSAAYFCASSAGTSGYEQYFGPGTRLTVT.

The CDR3, as DNA: TGCGCCAGCAGGACGGAGACAGATACGCAGTATTTT. The encoded protein is CASRTETDTQYF. The V call is TRBV5-1, the J call TRBJ2-3; the D is unclear. The V gene lost 5 bases and the J gene lost 3 bases, with 7 bases spanning the gap. Germline values: CDR1 SGHRS, CDR2 YFSETQ. The CDR3 runs to 12 residues.

The CDR3 region is CASSLSPGQGGELFF. Written as DNA, the CDR3 is TGTGCCAGCAGTTTAAGTCCAGGGCAGGGCGGGGAGCTGTTTTTT. The J gene is TRBJ2-2, the V gene TRBV28; TRBD1 might be the D (5 bases). Germline values: CDR1 MDHEN, CDR2 SYDVKM. The length of the CDR3 is 15 residues. With 2 bases removed from V and 7 bases from J, the gap between germline ends came to 14 bases.

The V call is TRBV13, the J call TRBJ1-2, with TRBD1 as a possible D gene (5 bases). CDR1 and CDR2 from the germline V gene are PRHDT and FYEKMQ (reference sequence). Trimming took off 0 bases at V and 4 bases at J, with 15 bases between the two ends. This CDR3 is 16 amino acids long. This chain's CDR3 is CASSLGQGEGTYGYTF. CDR3 DNA: TGTGCCAGCAGCTTAGGCCAAGGGGAGGGGACCTATGGCTACACCTTC.

The rearrangement joins TRBV5-1 to TRBJ1-3; D is undetermined. Germline loops: CDR1 SGHRS, CDR2 YFSETQ. The CDR3 contains 15 residues. The V and J ends lost 1 base and 0 bases respectively, with 8 bases between them. The CDR3 sequence: CASSLPQSSGNTIYF. In DNA, the CDR3 is TGCGCCAGCAGCTTGCCACAGAGCTCTGGAAACACCATATATTTT.

The chain employs TRBV6-1 and TRBJ1-4, with TRBD1 as a possible D gene (5 bases). The CDR3 covers 14 residues. V lost 11 bases to trimming and J lost 8 bases, with 21 bases between them. Germline-derived CDR1 and CDR2 are MNHNS and SASEGT. The CDR3 bases are TGTGCCTTGGGGGTCCGGGGGAGATGGGAAAAACTGTTTTTT. It is translated as CALGVRGRWEKLFF.

J is TRBJ2-7 and V is TRBV7-9; possible D gene TRBD2, 6 bases. The V end was cut by 1 base, the J end by 2 bases, with 12 bases between. The CDR3 sequence is 15 residues long. Germline CDR1 SEHNR, CDR2 FQNEAQ (reference sequence). CDR3 residues: CASSLEGLAAYEQYF. In nucleotides, the CDR3 is TGTGCCAGCAGCTTAGAGGGACTGGCGGCCTACGAGCAGTACTTC.

The rearrangement uses TRBV5-1 and TRBJ2-5; 10 bases map to TRBD2. V trimming: 5 bases; J trimming: 5 bases; junction bases outside the gene matches: 6. This CDR3 is 14 amino acids long. Germline assignment: CDR1 SGHRS and CDR2 YFSETQ. The CDR3 spells CASRPSGRGETQYF. The CDR3 coding sequence is TGCGCCAGCAGGCCTAGCGGGAGAGGGGAGACCCAGTACTTC.

V and J are TRBV4-1 and TRBJ2-2; D remains unclear. Germline V CDR1 and CDR2: MGHRA, YSYEKL. The ends were cut back, 3 bases at V and 4 bases at J, with 9 bases in the middle. CDR3 length: 14 residues. The CDR3 region is CASSQEQTTGELFF. The CDR3 DNA reads TGCGCCAGCAGCCAGGAACAGACCACCGGGGAGCTGTTTTTT.

The genes are TRBV5-5 and TRBJ2-1, with 8 bases that match TRBD2. This CDR3 spans 16 amino acids. V gave up 4 bases and J gave up 0 bases; unmatched junction bases: 6. Germline CDR1 SGHKS, CDR2 YYEKEE (reference sequence). Here the CDR3 reads CASSTELAASYNEQFF. The CDR3 nucleotides are TGTGCCAGCAGCACCGAACTAGCGGCCTCCTACAATGAGCAGTTCTTC.

The V call is TRBV6-5, the J call TRBJ1-1, with D unresolved. From germline, CDR1 is MNHEY and CDR2 SVGAGI. Trimming took 0 bases from V and 4 from J, leaving 9 bases between them. This CDR3 is 14 amino acids long. DNA of the CDR3: TGTGCCAGCAGTTACTCGCCCCGGGGCACTGAAGCTTTCTTT. Residues: CASSYSPRGTEAFF.